The source of this T cell receptor beta chain is a study of human T cells and chemical hapten exposure listed by TCRdb under 2021. For the study in its entirety: Libraries were pooled for sequencing, and variation in per-sample TCR yields was attributed mainly to small differences in library volumes within the pool. In alopecia patients, the study followed how the peripheral blood TCR repertoire changed in vivo over primary and secondary sensitization to diphenylcyclopropenone (DPC), a hapten. For every blood RNA sample, sequencing covered both the TCR alpha and TCR beta chains.

On the study overall, not on this receptor specifically: No change with DPC sensitization was found in the number of TCRs above 1 in 1000 frequency, and no evidence of global repertoire structure alterations was found. After repeated subsampling, changes were observed in the strength of the expansion versus patch-test correlation and in the threshold at which the correlation became significant.

Library preparation employed RACE. The listed sequencing device is NextSeq 500. During library preparation, unique molecular identifiers were attached to individual cDNA molecules so that TCRs could be counted quantitatively and reproducibly. The published analysis was carried out like this. A median of about 100,000 TCRs per sample was observed, with a range of about 20,000 to 750,000. The Decombinator software suite was used to annotate the V, J and CDR3 of the TCR reads. For the PS versus PT1 abundance plots, all samples were subsampled to the same number of TCRs (28,000). TCRs were defined as expanded if absent before sensitization and observed at least eight times at the 2-week time point. The raw public reads went through TCRdb reprocessing: fastp at Q25, MiXCR clone calling, in-frame beta chains kept. Every CDR3 protein is listed once, alongside the most common genes and DNA of its rows. The V and J calls come from TCRdb's annotation, not from the publication. The sample table shows about 93,000 distinct CDR3 sequences, and 8.5% to 9% are seen once. In total, the top ten clones hold around 2.8% of the sample.

The junction carries 13 bases between V and J, which are trimmed by 4 bases and 0 bases respectively. CDR1 PRHDT and CDR2 FYEKMQ are derived from the germline V gene (reference sequence). There are 15 amino acids in the CDR3, from cysteine to phenylalanine inclusive. Only CDR3 DNA remains: 45 bases, in frame from the first base. Only a few counts were recorded for this clonotype. Its antigen is unknown. Nothing much larger sits one base from this clone, and base qualities are not available. This sample's time point label indicates: healthy volunteer bleed at 2 weeks. Total RNA was extracted from unfractionated whole blood collected in Tempus Blood RNA tubes. Five or six healthy volunteers served as TCR sequencing controls and were bled at day 0, 2 weeks and 6 weeks.

Sequenced input: whole blood. This receptor was taken from a female donor in good health. Some clones in this sample may be carry-over from other donors' samples. The rearranged chain carries TRBV13 and TRBJ2-7; the D region possibly corresponds to TRBD1 (5 bases align). The sequenced DNA is TGTGCCAGCAGCTCCAAAGACAGACCCTCCTACGAGCAGTACTTC. Translated, this is CASSSKDRPSYEQYF.